The 22 T cell receptor beta chains listed next were all sequenced from one sample in a study of blood T cell repertoires in COVID-19. Measured with immunoSEQ multiplex PCR; TCRdb has only the in-frame clones, and not every one. The sample shows around 220,000 clones, approximately 80% of them seen only once. Sample: peripheral blood. All receptors derive from a woman between 40 and 50 years old with active or convalescent COVID-19.

The genes are TRBV4-1 and TRBJ2-4; a weak D match, TRBD2 (6 bases). The CDR3 is 16 amino acids. The V end was cut by 5 bases, the J end by 3 bases, with 17 bases between. CDR1 is MGHRA, CDR2 YSYEKL, per germline. CDR3 coding DNA: TGCGCCAGCAGCTCCGAAGGAGGGGCGTTCAAAAACATTCAGTACTTC. Its translation is CASSSEGGAFKNIQYF.

This clone has only one observation. This chain links TRBV7-7 with TRBJ2-1; 7 bases line up with TRBD1. The CDR3 is 14 residues long. J was trimmed by 9 bases and V by 2 bases; bases with no gene match: 7. Germline CDR1 and CDR2: SSHAT and FNYEAQ (reference sequence). The CDR3: CASSLSQGWGEQFF. The CDR3 DNA reads as TGTGCCAGCAGCTTATCACAGGGGTGGGGTGAGCAGTTCTTC.

J is TRBJ1-4 and V is TRBV10-3, with TRBD1 matching 8 bases. V trimming: 5 bases; J trimming: 4 bases; junction bases outside the gene matches: 3. This CDR3 is 14 amino acids long. Per germline, CDR1 ENHRY and CDR2 SYGVKD. CDR3 sequence reads: CAISLDRVNEKLFF. The DNA of the CDR3 is TGTGCCATCAGTCTGGACAGGGTTAATGAAAAACTGTTTTTT.

The chain recombines TRBV5-4 with TRBJ1-1; possible D gene TRBD1, 5 bases. The germline gives CDR1 SGHNT, CDR2 YYREEE (reference sequence). Trimming left V 4 bases short and J 1 base short, with 11 bases between. The CDR3 has 14 residues. Here the CDR3 reads CASSPGGWNTEAFF. The CDR3 DNA is TGTGCCAGCAGCCCGGGGGGGTGGAACACTGAAGCTTTCTTT.

Ten or more counts support this clone. V gene TRBV7-3 combines with J gene TRBJ2-1; 11 bases align to TRBD1. CDR1 is SGHTA and CDR2 is FQGTGA in the germline V gene. CDR3 length: 15 amino acids. Losses at the gene ends were 3 bases for V and 7 bases for J; bases not matched to a gene: 5. CDR3 coding DNA: TGTGCCAGCAGCTTCCGGACAGGGGGCCAAAATGAGCAGTTCTTC. Protein: CASSFRTGGQNEQFF. Variable domain in full (rest from reference TRBV7-3 and TRBJ2-1): GAGVSQTPSNKVTEKGKYVELRCDPISGHTALYWYRQSLGQGPEFLIYFQGTGAADDSGLPNDRFFAVRPEGSVSTLKIQRTERGDSAVYLCASSFRTGGQNEQFFGPGTRLTVL.

This clone has just a few counts. This chain uses TRBV6-5 with TRBJ1-6; 7 bases match TRBD1. The CDR3 is made up of 14 amino acids. Per the germline V gene, CDR1 is MNHEY and CDR2 is SVGAGI. J lost 7 bases, V lost 7 bases, and 7 bases had no gene match. The CDR3 sequence is CASMKTGVNSPLHF. For the CDR3, the DNA is TGTGCCAGCATGAAAACAGGGGTGAATTCACCCCTCCACTTT.

The chain has TRBV28 and TRBJ2-1, with 8 bases fitting TRBD2. The CDR3 consists of 16 residues. CDR1 is MDHEN and CDR2 is SYDVKM in the germline V gene. J gave up 6 bases and V 5 bases, and 12 bases lay outside the gene matches. The CDR3 nucleotides read TGTGCCAGCAGTCCAACCGGGACTAGAAGTTTCAATGAGCAGTTCTTC. Translated: CASSPTGTRSFNEQFF.

This clone was picked up one time. The chain links TRBV13 to TRBJ2-5, with TRBD2 identical over 7 bases. V was clipped by 8 bases and J by 0 bases; unmatched bases: 9. The CDR3 is 15 residues long. From germline, CDR1 is PRHDT and CDR2 FYEKMQ (reference sequence). CDR3 sequence: CASSASGLYQETQYF. The CDR3 DNA is TGTGCCAGCTCGGCTAGCGGCCTGTACCAAGAGACCCAGTACTTC.

This chain joins TRBV30 and TRBJ2-2; D is unresolved. Germline values: CDR1 GTSNPN, CDR2 SVGIG (reference sequence). The germline V and J ends were trimmed by 0 bases and 4 bases, with 12 bases remaining between them. CDR3 length equals 15 residues. CDR3 residues: CAWSVLLYPTGELFF. The CDR3, as DNA: TGTGCCTGGAGTGTACTCCTTTACCCCACCGGGGAGCTGTTTTTT.

The V gene is TRBV28, the J gene TRBJ1-5; tentatively, D is TRBD1 (5 bases). From germline, CDR1 is MDHEN and CDR2 SYDVKM. The V end lost 7 bases, the J end lost 6 bases, and 16 bases lay between the germline ends. This CDR3 comprises 14 residues. The CDR3 DNA reads as TGTGCCAGCATCGGCGGGGGGACGGGTCAGCCCCAGCATTTT. Translated: CASIGGGTGQPQHF. Complete variable domain (other parts from reference TRBV28 and TRBJ1-5): DVKVTQSSRYLVKRTGEKVFLECVQDMDHENMFWYRQDPGLGLRLIYFSYDVKMKEKGDIPEGYSVSREKKERFSLILESASTNQTSMYLCASIGGGTGQPQHFGDGTRLSIL.

The chain has TRBV5-5 and TRBJ1-5; possibly TRBD1 for D (6 bases). Germline V gene data show CDR1 as SGHKS and CDR2 as YYEKEE (reference sequence). This CDR3 has 15 residues. With 1 base removed from V and 4 bases from J, the gap between germline ends came to 12 bases. CDR3 bases: TGTGCCAGCAGCTTGATACAGGGCTGGAATCAGCCCCAGCATTTT. The encoded protein is CASSLIQGWNQPQHF.

CDR3 sequence reads: CASSEVGDYGYTF. The CDR3 DNA is TGTGCCAGCAGTGAAGTAGGGGACTATGGCTACACCTTC. The V gene is TRBV2, the J gene TRBJ1-2; tentative D call: TRBD1 (5 bases). This CDR3 contains 13 residues. V lost 1 base and J lost 3, with 6 bases in between. Germline V lookup: CDR1 SNHLY, CDR2 FYNNEI.

This chain links TRBV4-1 with TRBJ1-2; D unresolved. The CDR3 sequence is 13 residues long. The germline V gene has CDR1 MGHRA and CDR2 YSYEKL. Trimming stripped 2 bases from V and 3 bases from J, with 7 bases between. CDR3 sequence: CASSQMAHYGYTF. The DNA for the CDR3 is TGCGCCAGCAGCCAAATGGCTCACTATGGCTACACCTTC.

The chain joins TRBV7-9 to TRBJ1-3; D gene uncertain. CDR1 is SEHNR and CDR2 is FQNEAQ in the germline V gene (reference sequence). The CDR3 is made up of 11 amino acids. V lost 5 bases to trimming and J lost 7 bases, with 6 bases between them. This CDR3 is CASSPSNTIYF. CDR3 DNA: TGTGCCAGCAGCCCTTCCAACACCATATATTTT.

This clone was seen a handful of times. The rearrangement links TRBV9 to TRBJ1-5, with TRBD1 as a possible D gene (5 bases). Germline CDR1 and CDR2: SGDLS and YYNGEE. The CDR3 runs to 14 residues. V was trimmed by 0 bases and J by 7 bases, leaving 11 bases between them. The chain's CDR3 is CASSVEAGRQPQHF. The CDR3 bases are TGTGCCAGCAGCGTAGAGGCAGGGCGACAGCCCCAGCATTTT.

The rearrangement uses TRBV7-9 and TRBJ2-1, with D perhaps TRBD2 (6 bases). Germline values: CDR1 SEHNR, CDR2 FQNEAQ (reference sequence). V lost 1 base and J lost 1, with 14 bases in between. The CDR3 totals 17 residues. This CDR3 reads CASSLVEGSRSYNEQFF. DNA for the CDR3: TGTGCCAGCAGCTTAGTGGAGGGGAGTAGGTCCTACAATGAGCAGTTCTTC.

This clone has just a few counts. The V gene is TRBV7-6, the J gene TRBJ2-1; 12 bases fit TRBD2. Germline loops: CDR1 SGHVS, CDR2 FNYEAQ. The CDR3 loop spans 17 amino acids. The J segment lost 9 bases and the V segment lost 4 bases, leaving 13 bases of the junction unmatched. The CDR3 DNA sequence: TGTGCCAGCAGCTCCCCTACGACTAGCGGGGGAGTCGGTGAGCAGTTCTTC. It is translated as CASSSPTTSGGVGEQFF.

The chain recombines TRBV7-9 with TRBJ2-4, with D perhaps matching TRBD1 (7 bases). Trimming removed 8 bases at V and 1 base at J, with 18 bases between. Germline loops: CDR1 SEHNR, CDR2 FQNEAQ (reference sequence). The CDR3 is 16 residues long. CDR3 sequence (DNA): TGTGCCAGCGGTTTCCTGACAGGGAGGGCCAAAAACATTCAGTACTTC. This sequence encodes CASGFLTGRAKNIQYF. Full variable domain (remainder filled in from reference TRBV7-9 and TRBJ2-4): DTGVSQNPRHKITKRGQNVTFRCDPISEHNRLYWYRQTLGQGPEFLTYFQNEAQLEKSRLLSDRFSAERPKGSFSTLEIQRTEQGDSAMYLCASGFLTGRAKNIQYFGAGTRLSVL.

The CDR3 sequence is CSVDRVYGYTF. The CDR3 DNA reads as TGCAGCGTTGACAGGGTTTATGGCTACACCTTC. The chain carries TRBV29-1 and TRBJ1-2; possibly TRBD1 for D (5 bases). The V end lost 3 bases, the J end lost 5 bases, and 7 bases lay between the germline ends. Germline V gene sequence: CDR1 SQVTM, CDR2 ANQGSEA. The CDR3 spans 11 residues.

The rearrangement links TRBV12-1 to TRBJ1-1; the table calls TRBD1, which could not be checked here. TRBV12-1 constitutes a pseudogene. The CDR3 runs 16 residues. CDR3 sequence reads: CASSKREEYRGTEAFF. CDR3 DNA sequence: TGTGCCAGCAGCAAAAGGGAAGAATACAGGGGCACTGAAGCTTTCTTT.

V usage is TRBV19 and J usage is TRBJ1-4; D gene uncertain. In germline, CDR1 is LNHDA, CDR2 SQIVND (reference sequence). The CDR3 contains 14 residues. The CDR3 DNA follows: TGTGCTACTAGGCGTGGCCGAACTAATGAAAAACTGTTTTTT. Translation: CATRRGRTNEKLFF.

The chain recombines TRBV10-3 with TRBJ1-1; D perhaps matches TRBD1 (5 bases). The ends were cut back, 2 bases at V and 4 bases at J, with 14 bases in the middle. CDR1 is ENHRY, CDR2 SYGVKD, per germline. CDR3 length: 15 amino acids. The CDR3 bases are TGTGCCATCAGTGAGCCGCAGGGTGTAGGCACTGAAGCTTTCTTT. Its translation is CAISEPQGVGTEAFF.